This TCR beta chain was captured in a study of blood T cell repertoires in COVID-19. Some clones are missing from TCRdb's copy, which holds only in-frame ones; the method was immunoSEQ multiplex PCR. The sample has approximately 380,000 clones; 91% are singletons. The length of the CDR3 is 16 residues. Germline V gene lookup returns CDR1 SGHDN and CDR2 FVKESK. Trimming shortened V by 0 bases and J by 4 bases, and 13 bases separated the two germline ends. This sequence joins TRBV14 and TRBJ2-4; D might be TRBD2 (5 bases). The TCR was taken from a woman aged 40-49 years who had been exposed to COVID-19. Input material: PBMCs or T cells enriched from blood (not recorded which). CDR3 amino acids: CASSQDSGLGKNIQYF. The CDR3, as DNA: TGTGCCAGCAGCCAAGATTCGGGGTTAGGGAAAAACATTCAGTACTTC.